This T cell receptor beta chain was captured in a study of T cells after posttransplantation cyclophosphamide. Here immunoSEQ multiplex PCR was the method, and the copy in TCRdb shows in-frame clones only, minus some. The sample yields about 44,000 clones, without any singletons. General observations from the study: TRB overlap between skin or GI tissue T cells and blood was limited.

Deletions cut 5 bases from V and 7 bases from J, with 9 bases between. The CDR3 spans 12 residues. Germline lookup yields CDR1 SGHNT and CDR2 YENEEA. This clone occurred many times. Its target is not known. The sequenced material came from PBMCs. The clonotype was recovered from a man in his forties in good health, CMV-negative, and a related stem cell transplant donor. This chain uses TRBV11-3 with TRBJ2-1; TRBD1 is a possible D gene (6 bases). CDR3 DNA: TGTGCCAGCAGCGACACAGGGAATGAGCAGTTCTTC. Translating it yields CASSDTGNEQFF.